The 9 T cell receptor beta chains reported below all come from one sample, sequenced in a study of blood T cells in healthy people across ages. Primed by a sample-barcoded 5' primer and a J-beta primer mix, a second PCR proceeded for 7 to 11 cycles. TCRdb reanalysed the 5' RACE reads using MiXCR and keeps one entry per CDR3 protein. The sample includes 850,000 to 1,300,000 distinct CDR3 sequences, 35% to 50% seen only once; the top ten take 18%. The sequenced material came from blood. The source is a woman aged 55-69 years in good health.

The chain joins TRBV4-2 to TRBJ1-2; D gene ambiguous. Trimming removed 0 bases from V and 0 bases from J, with 8 bases in between. This CDR3 region has 15 residues. Germline-derived CDR1 and CDR2 are LGHNA and YNFKEQ. The chain's CDR3 is CASSQDLGPNYGYTF. The CDR3 DNA is TGTGCCAGCAGCCAAGATTTAGGCCCTAACTATGGCTACACCTTC.

The genes are TRBV29-1 and TRBJ2-1; TRBD1 agrees at 11 bases. The CDR3 loop spans 14 amino acids. The V and J ends lost 3 bases and 7 bases, in that order; junction bases with no gene match: 5. The germline V gene has CDR1 SQVTM and CDR2 ANQGSEA. The chain's CDR3 is CSVDTDRGPNEQFF. DNA for the CDR3: TGCAGCGTTGATACGGACAGGGGGCCGAATGAGCAGTTCTTC.

This chain uses TRBV3-1 with TRBJ1-2; tentative D call: TRBD1 (6 bases). Trimming left V 0 bases short and J 0 bases short, with 17 bases between. Per germline, CDR1 LGHDT and CDR2 YNNKEL (reference sequence). This CDR3 has 18 residues. The CDR3 nucleotides read TGTGCCAGCAGCCAAGACTCCGGGGGACACCCAGCTAACTATGGCTACACCTTC. Its protein is CASSQDSGGHPANYGYTF. Full variable domain (rest looked up from reference TRBV3-1 and TRBJ1-2): DTAVSQTPKYLVTQMGNDKSIKCEQNLGHDTMYWYKQDSKKFLKIMFSYNNKELIINETVPNRFSPKSPDKAHLNLHINSLELGDSAVYFCASSQDSGGHPANYGYTFGSGTRLTVV.

V usage is TRBV20-1 and J usage is TRBJ1-1, with D unresolved. The V end was cut by 0 bases, the J end by 5 bases, with 10 bases between. The CDR3 is 13 residues long. Germline CDR1 is DFQATT and CDR2 is SNEGSKA (reference sequence). CDR3 sequence: CSARDRYLTEAFF. CDR3 sequence (DNA): TGCAGTGCTAGAGATCGTTACTTGACTGAAGCTTTCTTT.

The chain carries TRBV12-3 or TRBV12-4 and TRBJ1-2; no clear D gene. This CDR3 has 15 residues. Between the trimmed V and J ends, which lost 6 bases and 8 bases, there was a span of 22 bases. Written as DNA, the CDR3 is TGTGCCAGCAGCTGGGTGGTGATGGGAGAGGAGGGCTACACCTTC. This gives the protein CASSWVVMGEEGYTF.

The rearrangement uses TRBV7-9 and TRBJ2-1; D may match TRBD1 or TRBD2 (5 bases each). V dropped 5 bases and J dropped 3 bases, with 14 bases sitting between them. CDR1 SEHNR and CDR2 FQNEAQ come from the germline V gene (reference sequence). The CDR3 extends over 15 amino acids. In DNA form, the CDR3 reads TGTGCCAGCAGCAGGGGACGGGGATACTACAATGAGCAGTTCTTC. Translating it yields CASSRGRGYYNEQFF.

This sequence joins TRBV10-2 and TRBJ2-7; possible D gene TRBD1, 6 bases. CDR1 and CDR2 (germline): WSHSY, SAAADI. The length of the CDR3 is 14 residues. Trimming cost V 1 base and J 6 bases, with 13 bases left between them. The CDR3 loop is CASSEYRDKIEQYF. The CDR3, as DNA: TGCGCCAGCAGTGAGTACAGGGACAAGATCGAGCAGTACTTC.

V and J are TRBV27 and TRBJ2-1; 10 bases align to TRBD2. The CDR3 loop spans 16 amino acids. Germline V lookup: CDR1 MNHEY, CDR2 SMNVEV (reference sequence). Trimming took 2 bases from V and 7 from J; bases not matched to a gene: 8. In nucleotides, the CDR3 is TGTGCCAGCAGTTTAATTTCCCAGCGGGAGGGTAATGAGCAGTTCTTC. Amino acid sequence: CASSLISQREGNEQFF.

V usage is TRBV29-1 and J usage is TRBJ1-1, with TRBD1 matching over 8 bases. The ends lost 2 bases at V and 7 bases at J; junction bases unmatched: 12. CDR1 is SQVTM, CDR2 ANQGSEA, per germline. This CDR3 spans 15 amino acids. Here the CDR3 reads CSVELQGAPRGEAFF. CDR3 in DNA: TGCAGCGTTGAACTCCAGGGGGCCCCGCGGGGTGAAGCTTTCTTT.